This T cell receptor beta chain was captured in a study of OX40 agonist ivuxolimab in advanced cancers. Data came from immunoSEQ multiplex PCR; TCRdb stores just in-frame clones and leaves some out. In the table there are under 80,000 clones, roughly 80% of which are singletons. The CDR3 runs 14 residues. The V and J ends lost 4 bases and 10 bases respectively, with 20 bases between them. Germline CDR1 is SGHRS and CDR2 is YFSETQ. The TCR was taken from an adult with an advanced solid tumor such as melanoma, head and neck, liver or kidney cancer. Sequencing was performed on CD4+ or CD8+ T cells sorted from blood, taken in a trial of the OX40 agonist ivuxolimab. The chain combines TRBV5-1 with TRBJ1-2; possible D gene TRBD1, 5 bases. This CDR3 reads CASSRLGTLQDYTF. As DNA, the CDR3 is TGCGCCAGCAGCCGACTCGGGACTCTCCAAGACTACACCTTC.